The clone carrying this T cell receptor beta chain came up many times. The antigen remains undetermined. The CDR3 sequence is 14 residues long. The germline CDR1 and CDR2 sequences are DFQATT and SNEGSKA (reference sequence). Trimming took off 6 bases at V and 1 base at J, with 14 bases between the two ends. This sample stems from a study of T-cell reconstitution after alpha-beta-depleted transplantation in children. A library of TCRbeta sequences, prepared with unique molecular identifiers, was generated. TCRdb fed the PCR reads into MiXCR, producing one record per CDR3 protein. The table lists 670,000 or so distinct CDR3 sequences, around 13% of them singletons. Study results and caveats: Alpha-beta T cells present about two months after transplant were reported to originate from several hundred expanded graft clones.

This receptor was identified in a girl aged 2 to 10 with congenital amegakaryocytic thrombocytopenia, due to receive a stem cell transplant. The V and J genes are TRBV20-1 and TRBJ2-3; possibly TRBD1 for D (6 bases). The sample consisted of PBMCs, taken before TCRalphabeta/CD19-depleted stem cell transplant. CDR3 region: CSAATQGRTDTQYF. As DNA, the CDR3 is TGCAGTGCCGCGACTCAGGGGCGCACAGATACGCAGTATTTT.